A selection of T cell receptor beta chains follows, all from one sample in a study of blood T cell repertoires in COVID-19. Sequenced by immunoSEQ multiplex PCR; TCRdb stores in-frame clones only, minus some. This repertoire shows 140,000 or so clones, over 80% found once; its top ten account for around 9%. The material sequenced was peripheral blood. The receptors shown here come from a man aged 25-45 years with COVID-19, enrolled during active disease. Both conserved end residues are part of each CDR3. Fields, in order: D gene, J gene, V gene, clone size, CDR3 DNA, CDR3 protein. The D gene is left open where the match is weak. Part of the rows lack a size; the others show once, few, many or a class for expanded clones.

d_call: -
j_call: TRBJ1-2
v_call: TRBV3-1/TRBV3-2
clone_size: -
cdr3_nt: TGTGCCAGCAGCTATCCGGGGGAACCGGGGGGCTACACCTTC
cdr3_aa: CASSYPGEPGGYTF

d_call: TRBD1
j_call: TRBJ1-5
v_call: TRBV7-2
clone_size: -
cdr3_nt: TGTGCCAGCAGCTCGGACAGGGCAAGCAATCAGCCCCAGCATTTT
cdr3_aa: CASSSDRASNQPQHF

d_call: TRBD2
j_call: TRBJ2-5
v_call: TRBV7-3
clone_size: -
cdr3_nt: TGTGCCAGCAGCCCGGGACTAGCGAAGACCCAGTACTTC
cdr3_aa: CASSPGLAKTQYF

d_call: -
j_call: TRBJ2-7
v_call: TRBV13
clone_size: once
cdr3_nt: TGTGCCAGCAGCTTTCGGCAGGGCTGGGGAGAGCAGTACTTC
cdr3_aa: CASSFRQGWGEQYF

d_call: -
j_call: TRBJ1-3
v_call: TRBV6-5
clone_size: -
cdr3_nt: TGTGCCAGCAGTTTCAACAGGGACTCTGGAAACACCATATATTTT
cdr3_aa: CASSFNRDSGNTIYF

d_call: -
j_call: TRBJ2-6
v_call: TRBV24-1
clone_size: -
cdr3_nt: TGTGCCACCAGTGACAGTCCCTTCTCTGGGGCCAACGTCCTGACTTTC
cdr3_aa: CATSDSPFSGANVLTF

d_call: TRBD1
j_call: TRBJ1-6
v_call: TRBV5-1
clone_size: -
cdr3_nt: TGCGCCAGCAGCTTAGGGACAGGGGAGAATTCACCCCTCCACTTT
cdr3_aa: CASSLGTGENSPLHF

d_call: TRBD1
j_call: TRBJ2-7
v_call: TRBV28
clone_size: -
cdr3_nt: TGTGCCAGCAGTTTGCATACGCTCACAGGGGAAGGGCAGTACTTC
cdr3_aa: CASSLHTLTGEGQYF

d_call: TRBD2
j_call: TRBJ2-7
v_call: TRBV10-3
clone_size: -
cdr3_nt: TGTGCCATCAGTTCGACTAGCGGCGAGGGAGAGCAGTACTTC
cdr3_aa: CAISSTSGEGEQYF

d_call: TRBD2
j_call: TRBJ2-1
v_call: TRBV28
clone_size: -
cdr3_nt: TGTGCCAGCACCCCGGGACTAGCGGGAGTCGATGAGCAGTTCTTC
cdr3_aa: CASTPGLAGVDEQFF

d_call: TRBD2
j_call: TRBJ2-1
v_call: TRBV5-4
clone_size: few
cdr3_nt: TGTGCCAGCAGCGAAGGGACTAGCAGAGATGAGCAGTTCTTC
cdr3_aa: CASSEGTSRDEQFF

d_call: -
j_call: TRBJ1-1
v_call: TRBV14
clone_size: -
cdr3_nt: TGTGCCAGCAGCCCCTCAGTGACAGGATTT
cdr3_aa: CASSPSVTGF

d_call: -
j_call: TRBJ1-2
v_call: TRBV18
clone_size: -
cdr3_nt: TGTGCCAGCACCCGGGATGGTGACTATGGCTACACCTTC
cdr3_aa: CASTRDGDYGYTF

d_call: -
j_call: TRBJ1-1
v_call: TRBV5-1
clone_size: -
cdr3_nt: TGCGCCAGCAGCTTTGGGGGAGGGTCTGAAGCTTTCTTT
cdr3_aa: CASSFGGGSEAFF

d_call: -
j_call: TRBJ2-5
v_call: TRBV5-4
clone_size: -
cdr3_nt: TGTGCCAGCAGCTTCGGAGCGACGGAGACCCAGTACTTC
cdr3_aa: CASSFGATETQYF

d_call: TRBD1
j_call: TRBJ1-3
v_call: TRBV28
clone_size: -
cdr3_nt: TGTGCCAGCACCTTGGGCAGGGGGACTGGAAACACCATATATTTT
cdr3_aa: CASTLGRGTGNTIYF

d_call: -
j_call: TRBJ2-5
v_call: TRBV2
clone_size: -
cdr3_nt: TGTGCCAGCAGTAAGGGGGTTGGGGAGACCCAGTACTTC
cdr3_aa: CASSKGVGETQYF

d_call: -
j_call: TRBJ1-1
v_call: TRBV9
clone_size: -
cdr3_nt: TGTGCCAGCAGCGTAGAGGTTTCCGGGGAGACTGAAGCTTTCTTT
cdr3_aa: CASSVEVSGETEAFF

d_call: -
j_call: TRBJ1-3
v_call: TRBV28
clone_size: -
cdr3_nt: TGTGCCAGCAGACTCCTGACAGAAAACACCATATATTTT
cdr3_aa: CASRLLTENTIYF

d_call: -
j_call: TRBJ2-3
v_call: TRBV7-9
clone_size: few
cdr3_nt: TGTGCCAGCAGCTCCGACCTAGTATCATTCACAGATACGCAGTATTTT
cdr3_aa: CASSSDLVSFTDTQYF